These 28 T cell receptor beta chains originate from one sample sequenced in a study of T cells in Graves' hyperthyroidism and ophthalmopathy. Template material for amplifying TCR beta CDR3 regions consisted of RNA transcripts. When the TCR CDR3 underwent first-round RT-PCR, the HTBI primer set was used. TCRdb recomputed calls from the multiplex PCR reads with MiXCR, one row per CDR3 protein. The sample has 250,000 to 300,000 distinct CDR3 sequences, 13% seen once. Sequencing input: blood. The origin of the receptors is a woman in her twenties or thirties with Graves' hyperthyroidism that later progressed to Graves' ophthalmopathy.

This clonotype has ten or more counts. This chain uses TRBV15 with TRBJ1-2; D is possibly TRBD1 (6 bases). This CDR3 is 15 amino acids long. V was clipped by 6 bases and J by 2 bases, with 16 bases between them. CDR1 LNHNV and CDR2 YYDKDF come from the germline V gene (reference sequence). This CDR3 reads CATRGGGGTNYGYTF. The CDR3 DNA is TGTGCCACCAGAGGCGGGGGCGGCACCAACTATGGCTACACCTTC.

The chain combines TRBV28 with TRBJ1-4; D remains unclear. The CDR3 extends over 16 amino acids. CDR1 MDHEN and CDR2 SYDVKM come from the germline V gene. V dropped 4 bases and J dropped 4 bases, with 16 bases sitting between them. In DNA, the CDR3 is TGTGCCAGCAGTTACGTAACGCGGCAGATTAATGAAAAACTGTTTTTT. It yields the protein CASSYVTRQINEKLFF.

This clonotype was picked up a small number of times. The V and J genes are TRBV7-9 and TRBJ1-3; possibly TRBD1 for D (5 bases). CDR1 is SEHNR and CDR2 is FQNEAQ in the germline V gene (reference sequence). The V end was cut by 10 bases, the J end by 11 bases, with 18 bases between. CDR3 length: 12 amino acids. This CDR3 reads CAITTVLGAIYF. CDR3 coding DNA: TGTGCCATTACGACAGTCCTCGGCGCCATATATTTT. Together with reference TRBV7-9 and TRBJ1-3, the CDR3 gives the full variable domain: DTGVSQNPRHKITKRGQNVTFRCDPISEHNRLYWYRQTLGQGPEFLTYFQNEAQLEKSRLLSDRFSAERPKGSFSTLEIQRTEQGDSAMYLCAITTVLGAIYFGEGSWLTVV.

In its sample, this clonotype was seen many times. V usage is TRBV24-1 and J usage is TRBJ2-5; 10 bases agree with TRBD1. J lost 3 bases, V lost 4 bases, and 7 bases had no gene match. Germline V gene sequence: CDR1 KGHDR, CDR2 SFDVKD. The CDR3 is 16 amino acids. In nucleotides, the CDR3 is TGTGCCACCAGTGACCGCGGGACAGGGGCGAAAGAGACCCAGTACTTC. Translating it yields CATSDRGTGAKETQYF.

This clonotype was seen ten or more times. V is TRBV6-1 and J is TRBJ2-5; D tentatively fits TRBD1 or TRBD2 (5 bases each). The CDR3 is made up of 15 amino acids. The V end was cut by 6 bases, the J end by 3 bases, with 17 bases between. Germline CDR1 is MNHNS and CDR2 is SASEGT. The CDR3 region is CASSRQGTLKETQYF. As DNA, the CDR3 is TGTGCCAGCAGCAGGCAAGGGACCCTCAAAGAGACCCAGTACTTC.

This clonotype occurred many times. The V call is TRBV6-1, the J call TRBJ2-7; the D is unclear. Trimming took 7 bases from V and 3 from J, leaving 16 bases between them. CDR3 length: 14 amino acids. Germline V gene sequence: CDR1 MNHNS, CDR2 SASEGT. The CDR3 region is CASTSWRADYEQYF. The CDR3 coding sequence is TGTGCCAGCACCTCTTGGAGAGCCGACTACGAGCAGTACTTC.

This clonotype was counted only a few times. Being one base from a much bigger clone, this may be a read error. The chain is built from TRBV6-4 and TRBJ1-1; 10 positions agree with TRBD1. The CDR3 extends over 17 amino acids. Germline loops: CDR1 MRHNA, CDR2 SNTAGT. CDR3: CASSDMGDRGRTDEASF. The CDR3 bases are TGTGCCAGCAGTGACATGGGAGACAGGGGGCGGACAGATGAAGCTTCCTTT.

This clonotype was recorded many times. The V and J genes are TRBV28 and TRBJ2-2; TRBD1 might be the D (6 bases). Trimming stripped 2 bases from V and 6 bases from J, with 16 bases between. Germline loops: CDR1 MDHEN, CDR2 SYDVKM. The CDR3 contains 16 residues. The CDR3 DNA sequence: TGTGCCAGCAGTTTAATCAGGGGTCCCGGGCCCGGGGAGCTGTTTTTT. Protein sequence: CASSLIRGPGPGELFF.

This clonotype was seen ten or more times. The chain has TRBV28 and TRBJ1-1; 8 bases match TRBD1. With 10 bases clipped from V and 2 bases from J, the junction kept 6 bases outside the gene matches. This CDR3 spans 13 amino acids. CDR1 and CDR2 (germline): MDHEN, SYDVKM. CDR3 DNA sequence: TGTGCCACGCGGACAGGGATCAACACTGAAGCTTTCTTT. Translating it yields CATRTGINTEAFF.

The chain is built from TRBV7-9 and TRBJ2-2; D might be TRBD2 (6 bases). Germline loops: CDR1 SEHNR, CDR2 FQNEAQ (reference sequence). The CDR3 length is 13 residues. Trimming cost V 6 bases and J 4 bases, with 9 bases left between them. The CDR3 bases are TGTGCCAGCAGGGGCGGGGTCACCGGGGAGCTGTTTTTT. Translated, it gives CASRGGVTGELFF.

This clonotype showed up just once. This may be a read error, as it is one base from a much larger clone. The genes are TRBV10-3 and TRBJ2-2; D is possibly TRBD2 (5 bases). This CDR3 has 15 amino acids. Germline values: CDR1 ENHRY, CDR2 SYGVKD. The CDR3 sequence: CAISVSASDTGEPFF. The CDR3 DNA reads as TGTGCCATCAGTGTGAGCGCGAGCGACACCGGGGAGCCGTTTTTT.

By frequency in the sample, this clonotype is medium-sized. The CDR3 DNA reads TGTGCCAGCAGCTTAGGTCCGGGACAAGCCTACGAGCAGTACTTC. Amino acids: CASSLGPGQAYEQYF. This chain links TRBV7-6 with TRBJ2-7; D may be TRBD1 (6 bases). This CDR3 is built from 15 residues. The V end lost 1 base, the J end lost 2 bases, and 12 bases lay between the germline ends. CDR1 and CDR2 from the germline V gene are SGHVS and FNYEAQ.

This chain uses TRBV5-1 with TRBJ2-1; 9 bases are shared with TRBD2. This CDR3 comprises 15 residues. The germline V gene has CDR1 SGHRS and CDR2 YFSETQ. V shed 3 bases, J shed 4 bases, and the junction held 5 bases outside the gene matches. The CDR3 nucleotides are TGCGCCAGCAGCTGGGGTAGCGGGGGATACAATGAGCAGTTCTTC. It codes for CASSWGSGGYNEQFF. The whole variable domain, remainder taken from reference TRBV5-1 and TRBJ2-1, is KAGVTQTPRYLIKTRGQQVTLSCSPISGHRSVSWYQQTPGQGLQFLFEYFSETQRNKGNFPGRFSGRQFSNSRSEMNVSTLELGDSALYLCASSWGSGGYNEQFFGPGTRLTVL.

This clonotype was counted ten times or more. V gene TRBV11-3 combines with J gene TRBJ2-1; 8 bases map to TRBD2. Trimming cost V 5 bases and J 8 bases; bases outside gene matches: 14. From germline, CDR1 is SGHNT and CDR2 YENEEA. CDR3 length equals 16 residues. CDR3 amino acids: CASSISWEREFDEQFF. The CDR3, as DNA: TGTGCCAGCAGCATATCGTGGGAGCGGGAGTTCGATGAGCAGTTCTTC.

At least ten counts were recorded for this clonotype. Here the CDR3 reads CASGTLGGTEAFF. In DNA form, the CDR3 reads TGTGCCAGCGGCACCCTAGGGGGAACTGAAGCTTTCTTT. This chain uses TRBV28 with TRBJ1-1; TRBD1 is a possible D gene (6 bases). The CDR3 has 13 residues. Trimming stripped 8 bases from V and 5 bases from J, with 15 bases between. Looked up from germline, CDR1 is MDHEN and CDR2 is SYDVKM.

The J gene is TRBJ1-4, the V gene TRBV10-3; 7 nucleotides line up with TRBD1. Per germline, CDR1 ENHRY and CDR2 SYGVKD. The CDR3 is 15 amino acids. Unmatched junction bases numbered 10, after V lost 10 bases and J lost 2 bases. DNA for the CDR3: TGTGCCACCCAACGGGCGGGACAGACTAATGAAAAACTGTTTTTT. It yields the protein CATQRAGQTNEKLFF.

This clonotype was counted at least ten times. This CDR3 is CASRRRNIQYF. CDR3 coding DNA: TGTGCCAGCAGGCGGCGAAACATTCAGTACTTC. The genes are TRBV28 and TRBJ2-4; no reliable D call. V lost 6 bases and J lost 6, with 6 bases in between. The CDR3 loop spans 11 amino acids. CDR1 and CDR2 from the germline V gene are MDHEN and SYDVKM.

This clonotype was seen a handful of times. The chain links TRBV19 to TRBJ2-3; 9 bases align to TRBD1. This CDR3 region has 15 residues. V was clipped by 3 bases and J by 6 bases; unmatched bases: 7. Germline V gene sequence: CDR1 LNHDA, CDR2 SQIVND (reference sequence). The DNA of the CDR3 is TGTGCCAGTAGTATCGGACAGGGGTACCCCGATACGCAGTATTTT. This encodes CASSIGQGYPDTQYF.

The chain combines TRBV14 with TRBJ2-7; D remains unclear. This CDR3 spans 11 amino acids. Germline loops: CDR1 SGHDN, CDR2 FVKESK. The V gene lost 0 bases and the J gene lost 9 bases, with 6 bases spanning the gap. CDR3 in amino acids: CASSQEDLQYF. CDR3 nucleotide sequence: TGTGCCAGCAGCCAAGAAGATTTGCAGTACTTC.

The chain combines TRBV4-2 with TRBJ2-1; D may correspond to TRBD1 or TRBD2 (5 bases each). Trimming removed 0 bases at V and 7 bases at J, with 13 bases between. This CDR3 region has 15 residues. Germline values: CDR1 LGHNA, CDR2 YNFKEQ. The CDR3 nucleotides are TGTGCCAGCAGCCAAGATAGGGACGGGATTAATGAGCAGTTCTTC. This codes for CASSQDRDGINEQFF.

V usage is TRBV9 and J usage is TRBJ2-2; D is undetermined. CDR3 length equals 14 residues. Germline lookup yields CDR1 SGDLS and CDR2 YYNGEE. V lost 3 bases to trimming and J lost 5 bases, with 11 bases between them. The CDR3 loop reads CASSDRPKTGELFF. CDR3 sequence (DNA): TGTGCCAGCAGCGATCGACCCAAAACCGGGGAGCTGTTTTTT.

This clonotype was counted at least ten times. The chain recombines TRBV20-1 with TRBJ2-7, with D possibly TRBD1 on 6 matching bases. CDR3 length: 14 amino acids. Looked up from germline, CDR1 is DFQATT and CDR2 is SNEGSKA (reference sequence). The V gene lost 0 bases and the J gene lost 3 bases, with 12 bases spanning the gap. CDR3 sequence reads: CSARDPVGGYEQYF. In nucleotides, the CDR3 is TGCAGTGCTAGAGATCCGGTAGGGGGCTACGAGCAGTACTTC.

This clonotype was picked up many times. This sequence joins TRBV7-2 and TRBJ1-2; no clear D gene. Trimming took 5 bases from V and 4 from J, leaving 8 bases between them. Germline V gives CDR1 SGHTA, CDR2 FQGNSA. The CDR3 is made up of 12 amino acids. The CDR3 loop reads CASSPSFYGYTF. The DNA for the CDR3 is TGTGCCAGCAGCCCGAGCTTCTATGGCTACACCTTC.

As to this clonotype: A read error is possible here, since a much larger clone lies one base away. The chain combines TRBV29-1 with TRBJ2-3; perhaps TRBD2 as D (5 bases). Germline loops: CDR1 SQVTM, CDR2 ANQGSEA. The CDR3 contains 15 residues. Trimming removed 5 bases from V and 2 bases from J, with 17 bases in between. CDR3 bases: TGCAGCGTTCCTGTAGCGAGAGGGATCACAGATACGCAGTATTTT. Protein: CSVPVARGITDTQYF.

This chain joins TRBV9 and TRBJ2-3; no clear D. V lost 5 bases and J 0 bases, leaving 10 bases between the germline ends. Germline CDR1 reads SGDLS; CDR2 reads YYNGEE. The CDR3 length is 14 residues. The CDR3 reads CASSTDPSTDTQYF. The CDR3 nucleotides read TGTGCCAGCAGTACAGATCCTAGCACAGATACGCAGTATTTT.

This clonotype was detected many times. The J gene is TRBJ1-5, the V gene TRBV3-1, with 8 bases aligning to TRBD1. The CDR3 contains 16 residues. V was clipped by 1 base and J by 0 bases; unmatched bases: 2. Germline loops: CDR1 LGHDT, CDR2 YNNKEL (reference sequence). The CDR3 loop reads CASSQGQGTSNQPQHF. The CDR3 DNA reads TGTGCCAGCAGCCAAGGACAGGGGACTAGCAATCAGCCCCAGCATTTT.

This clonotype occurred many times. The genes are TRBV11-2 and TRBJ2-4, with D unclear. The V gene's germline CDR1 is SGHAT and CDR2 FQNNGV. The V gene lost 5 bases and the J gene lost 9 bases, with 14 bases spanning the gap. This CDR3 is 13 amino acids long. CDR3 sequence: CASSERPGTIQYF. The CDR3 DNA is TGTGCCAGCAGCGAACGGCCAGGCACCATTCAGTACTTC. Using reference TRBV11-2 and TRBJ2-4 for the parts outside the CDR3, the full variable domain is EAGVAQSPRYKIIEKRQSVAFWCNPISGHATLYWYQQILGQGPKLLIQFQNNGVVDDSQLPKDRFSAERLKGVDSTLKIQPAKLEDSAVYLCASSERPGTIQYFGAGTRLSVL.

At least ten counts were recorded for this clonotype. The chain combines TRBV20-1 with TRBJ2-7, with TRBD2 as a possible D gene (5 bases). Trimming cost V 3 bases and J 6 bases, with 21 bases left between them. CDR3 length equals 15 residues. Germline V gene sequence: CDR1 DFQATT, CDR2 SNEGSKA (reference sequence). In DNA, the CDR3 is TGCAGTGCTAGGGACCGGGATGGGATTGTAGGCGAGCAGTACTTC. This codes for CSARDRDGIVGEQYF.